This TCR beta chain is from a study of spatial heterogeneity in lung cancer. With 2 bases removed from V and 4 bases from J, the gap between germline ends came to 16 bases. The CDR3 is made up of 16 amino acids. Germline CDR1 LGHDT, CDR2 YNNKEL (reference sequence). This clonotype was counted at least ten times. MiXCR, applied by TCRdb to the 5' RACE reads, yields one record per CDR3 protein. The table has 60,000 or so distinct CDR3 sequences, approximately 6.3% seen once. Regarding time point: sample taken at primary tumor resection. The sample in question was PBMCs, obtained at surgery. The TCR was taken from a female donor with early-stage non-small cell lung cancer. The J gene is TRBJ2-3, the V gene TRBV3-1, with D tentatively TRBD1 (6 bases). The CDR3 sequence: CASSQQGLLNADTQYF. The CDR3 bases are TGTGCCAGCAGCCAACAGGGGCTATTGAACGCAGATACGCAGTATTTT.